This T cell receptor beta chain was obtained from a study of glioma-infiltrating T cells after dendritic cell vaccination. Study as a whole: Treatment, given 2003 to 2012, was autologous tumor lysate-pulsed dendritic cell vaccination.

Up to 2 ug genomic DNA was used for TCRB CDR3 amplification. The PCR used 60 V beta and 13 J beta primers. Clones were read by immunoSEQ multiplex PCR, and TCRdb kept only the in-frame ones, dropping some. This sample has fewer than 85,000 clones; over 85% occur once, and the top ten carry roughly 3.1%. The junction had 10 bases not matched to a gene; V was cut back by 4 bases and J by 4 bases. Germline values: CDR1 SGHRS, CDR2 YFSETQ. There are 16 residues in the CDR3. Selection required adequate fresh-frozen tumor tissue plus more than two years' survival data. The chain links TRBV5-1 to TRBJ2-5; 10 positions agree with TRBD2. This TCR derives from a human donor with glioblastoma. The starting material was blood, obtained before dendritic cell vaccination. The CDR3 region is CASSPLAGGQGETQYF. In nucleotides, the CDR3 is TGCGCCAGCAGCCCTTTAGCGGGAGGTCAGGGAGAGACCCAGTACTTC.